One sample yielded the 23 T cell receptor beta chains listed below, sequenced in a study of cytomegalovirus exposure and HLA in healthy donors. PCR used 60 Vbeta primers and 13 Jbeta primers. Some clones are missing from TCRdb's copy, which holds only in-frame ones; the method was immunoSEQ multiplex PCR. The sample's table shows about 140,000 clones. Material for sequencing was PBMCs. The receptors originated from a male donor in good health and CMV-seronegative.

The chain carries TRBV25-1 and TRBJ2-4; TRBD1 is a possible D gene (6 bases). V gave up 2 bases and J gave up 0 bases, with 8 bases separating them. Per germline, CDR1 MGHDK and CDR2 SYGVNS. The length of the CDR3 is 15 residues. This CDR3 reads CASSETGRAKNIQYF. CDR3 nucleotide sequence: TGTGCCAGCAGTGAAACAGGGAGAGCCAAAAACATTCAGTACTTC. Full variable domain (outside the CDR3, taken from reference TRBV25-1 and TRBJ2-4): EADIYQTPRYLVIGTGKKITLECSQTMGHDKMYWYQQDPGMELHLIHYSYGVNSTEKGDLSSESTVSRIRTEHFPLTLESARPSHTSQYLCASSETGRAKNIQYFGAGTRLSVL.

J is TRBJ2-3 and V is TRBV5-5, with D perhaps matching TRBD1 (5 bases). The germline gives CDR1 SGHKS, CDR2 YYEKEE (reference sequence). CDR3 length: 13 residues. Trimming removed 0 bases at V and 4 bases at J, with 6 bases between. DNA of the CDR3: TGTGCCAGCAGCTTGGGGGGCGCAGATACGCAGTATTTT. The encoded protein is CASSLGGADTQYF.

The chain recombines TRBV28 with TRBJ1-5; TRBD1 matches 10 bases. From germline, CDR1 is MDHEN and CDR2 SYDVKM. After removal of 7 bases from V and 2 bases from J, the junction contained 8 bases not matched to a gene. The CDR3 extends over 16 amino acids. CDR3 sequence: CASTPGDRGGNQPQHF. CDR3 nucleotide sequence: TGTGCCAGCACCCCTGGGGACAGGGGCGGCAATCAGCCCCAGCATTTT.

V usage is TRBV30 and J usage is TRBJ2-7, with TRBD2 matching over 8 bases. CDR3 length equals 14 residues. V shed 4 bases, J shed 5 bases, and the junction held 10 bases outside the gene matches. Germline CDR1 reads GTSNPN; CDR2 reads SVGIG (reference sequence). CDR3 protein: CAWKVRGGQHEQYF. Here the CDR3 DNA reads TGTGCCTGGAAGGTCCGGGGGGGCCAGCACGAGCAGTACTTC.

The rearrangement uses TRBV5-4 and TRBJ1-1; D might be TRBD1 (5 bases). The V gene lost 4 bases and the J gene lost 1 base, with 17 bases spanning the gap. CDR3 length: 16 amino acids. Germline assignment: CDR1 SGHNT and CDR2 YYREEE (reference sequence). CDR3 sequence reads: CASSGGKKNGNTEAFF. Here the CDR3 DNA reads TGTGCCAGCAGCGGGGGGAAGAAGAATGGGAACACTGAAGCTTTCTTT.

V gene TRBV5-1 combines with J gene TRBJ1-4; D is possibly TRBD1 (5 bases). This CDR3 has 11 amino acids. The V end was cut by 2 bases, the J end by 10 bases, with 6 bases between. Germline values: CDR1 SGHRS, CDR2 YFSETQ. This chain's CDR3 is CASSFGGKLFF. The CDR3 coding sequence is TGCGCCAGCAGCTTCGGGGGAAAACTGTTTTTT. Combining the CDR3 with reference TRBV5-1 and TRBJ1-4 gives the whole variable domain KAGVTQTPRYLIKTRGQQVTLSCSPISGHRSVSWYQQTPGQGLQFLFEYFSETQRNKGNFPGRFSGRQFSNSRSEMNVSTLELGDSALYLCASSFGGKLFFGSGTQLSVL.

The genes are TRBV9 and TRBJ1-4; D not resolved. Germline V CDR1 and CDR2: SGDLS, YYNGEE. The CDR3 spans 15 residues. V lost 1 base and J lost 4, with 11 bases in between. This CDR3 is CASSVSPDFNEKLFF. CDR3 sequence (DNA): TGTGCCAGCAGCGTAAGCCCTGACTTTAATGAAAAACTGTTTTTT.

The V gene is TRBV5-5, the J gene TRBJ1-2; TRBD1 agrees at 11 bases. Germline CDR1 SGHKS, CDR2 YYEKEE (reference sequence). The CDR3 sequence is 16 residues long. The junction had 9 bases not matched to a gene; V was cut back by 4 bases and J by 4 bases. The CDR3 sequence is CASSTTGTGGGYGYTF. The CDR3 DNA reads TGTGCCAGCAGCACAACCGGGACAGGGGGGGGCTATGGCTACACCTTC.

The chain couples TRBV5-1 to TRBJ1-1; TRBD1 is a possible D gene (6 bases). CDR1 and CDR2 from the germline V gene are SGHRS and YFSETQ. V lost 0 bases to trimming and J lost 3 bases, with 15 bases between them. The CDR3 length is 16 residues. CDR3 region: CASSLGSGGHDTEAFF. DNA for the CDR3: TGCGCCAGCAGCTTGGGAAGTGGGGGACACGACACTGAAGCTTTCTTT. Full variable domain (missing parts from reference TRBV5-1 and TRBJ1-1): KAGVTQTPRYLIKTRGQQVTLSCSPISGHRSVSWYQQTPGQGLQFLFEYFSETQRNKGNFPGRFSGRQFSNSRSEMNVSTLELGDSALYLCASSLGSGGHDTEAFFGQGTRLTVV.

To note about this clone: One end of the junction does not line up with germline, which may come from a read error. The V call is TRBV6-5, the J call TRBJ1-1; D call uncertain. This CDR3 spans 13 amino acids. Germline assignment: CDR1 MNHEY and CDR2 SVGAGI. CDR3 amino acids: CASKRGLKTEAFF. The DNA of the CDR3 is TGTGCCAGCAAGAGAGGGTTGAAAACTGAAGCTTTCTTT.

The chain is built from TRBV6-5 and TRBJ1-2; 7 bases align to TRBD1. The CDR3 runs 14 residues. V dropped 6 bases and J dropped 4; count of bases not matched to a gene: 8. Germline V gives CDR1 MNHEY, CDR2 SVGAGI. The CDR3 loop is CASRHAGGSYGYTF. CDR3 in DNA: TGTGCCAGCAGACACGCAGGGGGAAGCTATGGCTACACCTTC.

This chain links TRBV19 with TRBJ1-3; D call uncertain. This CDR3 comprises 15 residues. CDR1 is LNHDA and CDR2 is SQIVND in the germline V gene (reference sequence). The ends were cut back, 3 bases at V and 0 bases at J, with 9 bases in the middle. The CDR3 loop reads CASSIEQISGNTIYF. The CDR3 DNA follows: TGTGCCAGTAGTATCGAACAGATCTCTGGAAACACCATATATTTT.

The V call is TRBV6-6, the J call TRBJ2-7; D remains ambiguous. The CDR3 sequence is 14 residues long. With 7 bases removed from V and 2 bases from J, the gap between germline ends came to 15 bases. The V gene's germline CDR1 is MNHNY and CDR2 SVGAGI (reference sequence). CDR3 amino acids: CASINSLPPYEQYF. As DNA, the CDR3 is TGTGCCAGCATCAACTCGTTGCCTCCCTACGAGCAGTACTTC.

The DNA of the CDR3 is TGCGCCAGCAGCCAAGTAGTAGCGGGGCCTCAAGAGACCCAGTACTTC. This encodes CASSQVVAGPQETQYF. The chain has TRBV4-3 and TRBJ2-5; 8 bases line up with TRBD2. Germline values: CDR1 LGHNA, CDR2 YSLEER. V shed 1 base, J shed 2 bases, and the junction held 6 bases outside the gene matches. The CDR3 is 16 residues long.

The gene calls are TRBV6-6 and TRBJ1-1; 12 bases fit TRBD1. The CDR3 runs 15 residues. V gave up 8 bases and J gave up 0 bases; unmatched junction bases: 4. Germline V CDR1 and CDR2: MNHNY, SVGAGI (reference sequence). CDR3 sequence reads: CASGGQGALNTEAFF. CDR3 in DNA: TGTGCCAGCGGGGGACAGGGGGCGTTGAACACTGAAGCTTTCTTT.

The chain carries TRBV2 and TRBJ1-1, with unresolved D. The CDR3 loop spans 13 amino acids. With 1 base removed from V and 9 bases from J, the gap between germline ends came to 12 bases. Per the germline V gene, CDR1 is SNHLY and CDR2 is FYNNEI. CDR3 protein: CASSEVLINKAFF. The CDR3 coding sequence is TGTGCCAGCAGTGAAGTCTTAATTAACAAAGCTTTCTTT.

V usage is TRBV30 and J usage is TRBJ1-4; TRBD1 is a possible D gene (5 bases). Trimming took 2 bases from V and 0 from J, leaving 28 bases between them. CDR1 is GTSNPN, CDR2 SVGIG, per germline (reference sequence). The CDR3 covers 21 residues. CDR3 sequence (DNA): TGTGCCTGGAGTCCGATTCCAAAAATTCTCGCTACAGGAGCAACTAATGAAAAACTGTTTTTT. As protein: CAWSPIPKILATGATNEKLFF.

The chain recombines TRBV6-5 with TRBJ2-1; tentative D call: TRBD2 (5 bases). The CDR3 has 12 amino acids. Germline assignment: CDR1 MNHEY and CDR2 SVGAGI. V dropped 5 bases and J dropped 8 bases, with 10 bases sitting between them. The chain's CDR3 is CASSAGIDEQFF. In DNA, the CDR3 is TGTGCCAGCAGTGCCGGGATCGATGAGCAGTTCTTC.

The genes are TRBV30 and TRBJ2-7; 7 bases fit TRBD2. J was trimmed by 4 bases and V by 4 bases; bases with no gene match: 4. Germline loops: CDR1 GTSNPN, CDR2 SVGIG (reference sequence). The CDR3 covers 12 residues. CDR3 sequence reads: CAWIRGEYEQYF. For the CDR3, the DNA is TGTGCCTGGATCCGGGGGGAATACGAGCAGTACTTC.

V usage is TRBV7-9 and J usage is TRBJ2-7, with D hard to call. Germline CDR1 reads SEHNR; CDR2 reads FQNEAQ (reference sequence). V lost 1 base to trimming and J lost 6 bases, with 7 bases between them. The CDR3 has 12 residues. CDR3 bases: TGTGCCAGCAGCTTAGGGCCTCCCGAGCAGTACTTC. It encodes CASSLGPPEQYF.

The chain links TRBV19 to TRBJ1-5, with 8 positions matching TRBD1. Germline lookup yields CDR1 LNHDA and CDR2 SQIVND (reference sequence). The CDR3 is 15 residues long. V dropped 7 bases and J dropped 6; count of bases not matched to a gene: 11. The CDR3 sequence is CASTSSGTGLQPQHF. The CDR3 DNA follows: TGTGCCAGTACCTCCTCCGGGACAGGTCTTCAGCCCCAGCATTTT.

The V call is TRBV6-1, the J call TRBJ2-1; maybe TRBD1 (6 bases). The V gene lost 4 bases and the J gene lost 2 bases, with 6 bases spanning the gap. This CDR3 is built from 13 residues. The V gene's germline CDR1 is MNHNS and CDR2 SASEGT. CDR3 region: CASSGQAYNEQFF. The CDR3 DNA reads as TGTGCCAGCAGTGGACAGGCCTACAATGAGCAGTTCTTC.

The chain employs TRBV27 and TRBJ2-4; 7 bases fit TRBD1. J gave up 6 bases and V 3 bases, and 2 bases lay outside the gene matches. CDR3 length: 13 residues. The germline V gene has CDR1 MNHEY and CDR2 SMNVEV (reference sequence). CDR3 region: CASSLTGTNIQYF. CDR3 sequence (DNA): TGTGCCAGCAGTTTGACAGGGACAAACATTCAGTACTTC.